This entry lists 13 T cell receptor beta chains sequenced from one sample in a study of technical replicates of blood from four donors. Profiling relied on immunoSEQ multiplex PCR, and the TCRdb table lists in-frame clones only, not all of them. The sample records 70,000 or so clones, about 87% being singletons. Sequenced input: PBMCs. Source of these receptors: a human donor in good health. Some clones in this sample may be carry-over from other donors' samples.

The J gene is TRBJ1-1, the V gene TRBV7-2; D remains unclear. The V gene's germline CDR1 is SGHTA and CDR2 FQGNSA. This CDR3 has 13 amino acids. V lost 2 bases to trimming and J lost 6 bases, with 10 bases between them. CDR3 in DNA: TGTGCCAGCAGCTTATTATTGACTTCTGAAGCTTTCTTT. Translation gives CASSLLLTSEAFF.

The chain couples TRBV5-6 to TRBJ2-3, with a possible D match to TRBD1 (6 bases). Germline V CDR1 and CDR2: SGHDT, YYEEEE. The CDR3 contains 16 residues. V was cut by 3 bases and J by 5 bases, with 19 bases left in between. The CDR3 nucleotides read TGTGCCAGCAGCTCTAAAGACAGGACCCTCGGAGATACGCAGTATTTT. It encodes CASSSKDRTLGDTQYF. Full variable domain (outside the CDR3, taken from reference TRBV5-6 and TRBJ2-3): DAGVTQSPTHLIKTRGQQVTLRCSPKSGHDTVSWYQQALGQGPQFIFQYYEEEERQRGNFPDRFSGHQFPNYSSELNVNALLLGDSALYLCASSSKDRTLGDTQYFGPGTRLTVL.

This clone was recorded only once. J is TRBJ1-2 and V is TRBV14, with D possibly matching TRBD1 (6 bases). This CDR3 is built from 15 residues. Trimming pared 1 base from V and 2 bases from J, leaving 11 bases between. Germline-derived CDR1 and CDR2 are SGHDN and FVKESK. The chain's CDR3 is CASSQVPGANYGYTF. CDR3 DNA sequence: TGTGCCAGCAGCCAAGTTCCAGGGGCGAACTATGGCTACACCTTC.

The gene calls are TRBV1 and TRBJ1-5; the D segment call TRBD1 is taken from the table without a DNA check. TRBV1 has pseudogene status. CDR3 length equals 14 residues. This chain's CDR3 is CTSRGGRMSQPQHF. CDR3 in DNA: TGCACCAGCAGAGGGGGCAGGATGAGTCAGCCCCAGCATTTT.

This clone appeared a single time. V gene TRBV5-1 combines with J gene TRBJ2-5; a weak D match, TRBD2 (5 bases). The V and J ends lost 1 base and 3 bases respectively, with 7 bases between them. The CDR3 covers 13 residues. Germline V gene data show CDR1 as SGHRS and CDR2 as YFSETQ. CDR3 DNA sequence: TGCGCCAGCAGCTTGTCCGGGGAAGAGACCCAGTACTTC. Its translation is CASSLSGEETQYF.

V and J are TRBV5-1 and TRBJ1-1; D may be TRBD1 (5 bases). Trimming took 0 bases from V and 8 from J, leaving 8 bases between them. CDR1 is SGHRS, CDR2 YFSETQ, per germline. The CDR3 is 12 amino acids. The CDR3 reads CASSLGQQEAFF. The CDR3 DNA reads TGCGCCAGCAGCTTGGGACAGCAAGAAGCTTTCTTT.

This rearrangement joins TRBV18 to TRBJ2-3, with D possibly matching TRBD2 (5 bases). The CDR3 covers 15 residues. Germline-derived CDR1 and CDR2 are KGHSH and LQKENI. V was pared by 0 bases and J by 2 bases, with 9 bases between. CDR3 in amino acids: CASSPPLASTDTQYF. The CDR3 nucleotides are TGTGCCAGCTCACCACCCCTAGCTTCCACAGATACGCAGTATTTT.

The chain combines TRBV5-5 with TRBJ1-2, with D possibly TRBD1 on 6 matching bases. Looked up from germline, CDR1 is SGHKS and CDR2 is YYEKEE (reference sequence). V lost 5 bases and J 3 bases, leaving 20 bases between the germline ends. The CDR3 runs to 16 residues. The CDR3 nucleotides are TGTGCCAGCAGAAACGCCGGCGGGGGCTATCACTATGGCTACACCTTC. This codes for CASRNAGGGYHYGYTF.

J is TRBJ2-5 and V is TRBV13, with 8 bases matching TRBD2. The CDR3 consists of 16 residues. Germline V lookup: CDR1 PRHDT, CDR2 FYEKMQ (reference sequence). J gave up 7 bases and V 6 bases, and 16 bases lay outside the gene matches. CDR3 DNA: TGTGCCAGCAGTCCCAGCGGGACTAGGCATTTGATGACCCAGTACTTC. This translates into CASSPSGTRHLMTQYF.

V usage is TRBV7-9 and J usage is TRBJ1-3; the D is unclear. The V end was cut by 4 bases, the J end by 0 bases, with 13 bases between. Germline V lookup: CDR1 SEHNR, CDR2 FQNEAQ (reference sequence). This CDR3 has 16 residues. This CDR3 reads CASSWLGDISGNTIYF. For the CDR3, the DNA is TGTGCCAGCAGCTGGTTGGGTGACATCTCTGGAAACACCATATATTTT.

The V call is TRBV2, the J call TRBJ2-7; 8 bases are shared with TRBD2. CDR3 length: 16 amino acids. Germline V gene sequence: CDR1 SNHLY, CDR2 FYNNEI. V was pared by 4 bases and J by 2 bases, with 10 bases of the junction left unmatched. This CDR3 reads CASSGWRRGATYEQYF. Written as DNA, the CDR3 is TGTGCCAGCAGTGGGTGGAGGCGGGGGGCAACCTACGAGCAGTACTTC.

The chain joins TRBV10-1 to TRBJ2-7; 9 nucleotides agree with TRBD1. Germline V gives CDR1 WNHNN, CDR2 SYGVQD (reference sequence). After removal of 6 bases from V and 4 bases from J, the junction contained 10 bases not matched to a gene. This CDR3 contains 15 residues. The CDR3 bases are TGCGCCAGCAGAAGGACAGGGGCGCTCCCTTACGAGCAGTACTTC. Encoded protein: CASRRTGALPYEQYF.

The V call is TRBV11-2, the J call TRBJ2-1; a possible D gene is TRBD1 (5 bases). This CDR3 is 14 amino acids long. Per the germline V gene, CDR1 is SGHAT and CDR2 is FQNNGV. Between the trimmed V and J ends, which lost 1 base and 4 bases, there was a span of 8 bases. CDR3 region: CASSLGQKYNEQFF. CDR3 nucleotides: TGTGCCAGCAGCTTAGGACAGAAATACAATGAGCAGTTCTTC.